This T cell receptor beta chain was obtained from a study of T cells in Graves' hyperthyroidism and ophthalmopathy. Orbital computed tomography, thyroid ultrasound, serum thyroxine and TRAb, and clinical symptoms together informed the diagnoses. This CDR3 region has 15 residues. CDR1 SGHTS and CDR2 YDEGEE come from the germline V gene. V gave up 3 bases and J gave up 3 bases, with 15 bases separating them. TCR beta CDR3 region amplification was performed from RNA transcripts. The HTBI set primed first-round TCR CDR3 RT-PCR. One entry per CDR3 protein results from TCRdb running MiXCR on the multiplex PCR reads. Here the sample spans roughly 530,000 distinct CDR3 sequences, roughly 18% being singletons.

This TCR was sampled from a woman between 18 and 29 years old with Graves' ophthalmopathy. Material: blood. This rearrangement joins TRBV5-8 to TRBJ1-2, with D hard to call. CDR3 in amino acids: CASSSTGSGHYGYTF. For the CDR3, the DNA is TGTGCCAGCAGCTCGACCGGGAGTGGGCACTATGGCTACACCTTC.